This T cell receptor (beta chain) was documented in a study of blood T cell repertoires in COVID-19 (TCRdb year 2020). Regarding the complete study: Samples covering the acute and convalescent phases of COVID-19 were provided by collaborators in the United States, Italy and Spain. The prospective study material was composed of cDNA or gDNA derived from T cells, B-cell-depleted T cells, or PBMCs. Subjects who had been exposed to COVID-19, were actively infected with it, or had recovered from it provided the deeply sampled blood TCRbeta repertoires that made up the dataset. The repertoires were made available in a free public database intended to serve as a resource for research on the immune response to SARS-CoV-2. Samples came from the ongoing ImmuneRACE study (first 160 participants) plus 1,254 subjects from 6 global collaborators. A de-identified subject ID, COVID-19 status, age in years and sex were almost always included in the sample metadata. Where available, HLA class I and class II types were taken from metadata supplied by the sample provider and were not determined by assay-based typing. The research as a whole found: The amount of clinical and demographic metadata varied by source and participant and was provided uncurated.

Between the V and J ends, shortened by 0 bases and 7 bases respectively, the junction contains 12 bases. Taken from the germline V gene, the CDR1 and CDR2 loops are ENHRY and SYGVKD. The CDR3 runs 14 amino acids, cysteine and phenylalanine included. This entry keeps only the CDR3 DNA: 42 bases, framed from base 1. TCRbeta CDR3 regions were amplified from genomic DNA using the immunoSEQ Assay, a bias-controlled multiplex PCR. On the study's bioinformatics: The number of nucleated cells in each sample was estimated by amplification of reference gene primers within the assay. To quantify the absolute abundance of each unique TCRbeta CDR3 rearrangement, sequence reads were collapsed and filtered. Productive Simpson clonality was computed per sample as the square root of Simpson's diversity index over productive rearrangements. Imported from immuneACCESS, the table was reduced by TCRdb to in-frame sequences with V and J called. These copies leave out some clones; in studies compared against another copy, an unresolved V gene accounts for under half, and the cause of the remainder is not known. The V and J calls and clone size were taken over from that table, and D and trimming were inferred from the DNA. This sample gives about 220,000 clones in total; about 87% of them show up just once. Of the sample, approximately 2.7% falls within the top ten clones.

This clone has only one observation. Its target antigen remains unknown. Within one base of it there is no much larger clone, and no base qualities were kept. Participants in the prospective study were aged roughly 18 to 89 years, lived in 20 to 30 United States geographic areas, and enrolled through a virtual design. In the prospective study, participants were assigned to cohorts based on the clinical history participants reported in a screening survey and a study questionnaire. Recovered participants in ImmuneRACE Cohort 3 were defined by two consecutive negative NP/OP PCR tests, clearance by a healthcare professional, or resolution of symptoms. Mobile phlebotomists in the prospective study collected whole blood, serum and a nasopharyngeal or oropharyngeal swab from every participant. Over a roughly 2-month period, participants in the prospective study had the option of providing additional blood draws and questionnaires. Blood samples from the prospective study were shipped frozen or at room temperature prior to DNA extraction.

The TCR sequence derives from a woman younger than 45 who had recovered from COVID-19. Sequenced sample: PBMCs or T cells enriched from blood (not recorded which). This sequence uses TRBV10-3 and TRBJ1-2, and the D gene may be TRBD1, 5 bases matching. The DNA reads TGTGCCATCAGTGAGTCGAGAAGGGGTGGTGGCTACACCTTC. This sequence encodes CAISESRRGGGYTF.